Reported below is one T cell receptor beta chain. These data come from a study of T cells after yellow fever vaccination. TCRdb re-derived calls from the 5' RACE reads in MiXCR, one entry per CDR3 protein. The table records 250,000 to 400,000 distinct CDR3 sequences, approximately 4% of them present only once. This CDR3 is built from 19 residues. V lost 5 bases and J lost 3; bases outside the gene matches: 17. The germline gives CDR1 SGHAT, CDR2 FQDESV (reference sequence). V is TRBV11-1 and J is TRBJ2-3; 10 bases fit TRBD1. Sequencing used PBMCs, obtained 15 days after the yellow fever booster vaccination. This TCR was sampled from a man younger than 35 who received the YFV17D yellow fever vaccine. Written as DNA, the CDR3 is TGTGCCAGCAGCCATCGCGTAAGAGGGGGGACAGGGGTGACAGATACGCAGTATTTT. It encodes CASSHRVRGGTGVTDTQYF.